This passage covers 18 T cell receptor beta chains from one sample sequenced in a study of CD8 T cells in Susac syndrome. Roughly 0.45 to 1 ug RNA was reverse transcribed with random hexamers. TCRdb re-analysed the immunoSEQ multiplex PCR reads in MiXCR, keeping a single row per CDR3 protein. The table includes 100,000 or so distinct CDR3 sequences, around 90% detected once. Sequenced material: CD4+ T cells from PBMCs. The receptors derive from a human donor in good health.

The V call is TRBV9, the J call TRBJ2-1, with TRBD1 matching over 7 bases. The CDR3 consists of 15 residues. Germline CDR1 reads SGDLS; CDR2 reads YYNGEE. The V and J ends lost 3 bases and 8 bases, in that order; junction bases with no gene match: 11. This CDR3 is CASSAQGRLEDEQFF. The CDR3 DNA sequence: TGTGCCAGCAGCGCACAGGGGCGACTGGAGGATGAGCAGTTCTTC. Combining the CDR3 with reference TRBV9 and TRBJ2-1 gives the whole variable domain DSGVTQTPKHLITATGQRVTLRCSPRSGDLSVYWYQQSLDQGLQFLIQYYNGEERAKGNILERFSAQQFPDLHSELNLSSLELGDSALYFCASSAQGRLEDEQFFGPGTRLTVL.

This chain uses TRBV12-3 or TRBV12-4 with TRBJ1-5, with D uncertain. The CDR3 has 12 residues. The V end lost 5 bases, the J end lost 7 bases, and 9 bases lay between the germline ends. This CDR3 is CASSPDQQPQHF. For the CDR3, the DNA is TGTGCCAGCAGTCCAGATCAGCAGCCCCAGCATTTT.

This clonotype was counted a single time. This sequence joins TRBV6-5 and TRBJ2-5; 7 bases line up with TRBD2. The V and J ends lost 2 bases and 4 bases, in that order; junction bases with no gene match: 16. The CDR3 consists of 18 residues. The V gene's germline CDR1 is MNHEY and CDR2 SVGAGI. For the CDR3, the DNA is TGTGCCAGCAGTTACACAGCCTTAGGCGGGAGCCGTGGAGAGACCCAGTACTTC. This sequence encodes CASSYTALGGSRGETQYF.

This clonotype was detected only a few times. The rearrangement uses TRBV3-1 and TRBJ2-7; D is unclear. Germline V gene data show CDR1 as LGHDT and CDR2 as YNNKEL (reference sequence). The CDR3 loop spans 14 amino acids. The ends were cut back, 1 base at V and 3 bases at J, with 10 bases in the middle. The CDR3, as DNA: TGTGCCAGCAGCCAAGGTTCCCGGTTCTACGAGCAGTACTTC. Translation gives CASSQGSRFYEQYF.

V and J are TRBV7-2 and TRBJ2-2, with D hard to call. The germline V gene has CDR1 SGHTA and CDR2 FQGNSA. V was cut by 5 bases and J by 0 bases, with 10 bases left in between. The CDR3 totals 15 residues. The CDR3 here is CASSPRLTNTGELFF. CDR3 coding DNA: TGTGCCAGCAGCCCCCGGCTCACGAACACCGGGGAGCTGTTTTTT.

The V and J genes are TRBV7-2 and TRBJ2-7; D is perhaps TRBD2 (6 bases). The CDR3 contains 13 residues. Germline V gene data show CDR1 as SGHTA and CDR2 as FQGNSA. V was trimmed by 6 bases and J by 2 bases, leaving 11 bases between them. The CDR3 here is CASRPVAAYEQYF. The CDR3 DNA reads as TGTGCCAGCAGGCCCGTAGCGGCCTACGAGCAGTACTTC.

The CDR3 loop is CAWRGLVSLTYEQYF. The CDR3 DNA reads TGTGCCTGGAGGGGACTAGTAAGTCTAACCTACGAGCAGTACTTC. V is TRBV30 and J is TRBJ2-7; 8 bases are a match to TRBD2. This CDR3 region has 15 residues. Germline trimming cut 3 bases from V and 2 bases from J; bases unmatched to any gene: 9. Looked up from germline, CDR1 is GTSNPN and CDR2 is SVGIG (reference sequence).

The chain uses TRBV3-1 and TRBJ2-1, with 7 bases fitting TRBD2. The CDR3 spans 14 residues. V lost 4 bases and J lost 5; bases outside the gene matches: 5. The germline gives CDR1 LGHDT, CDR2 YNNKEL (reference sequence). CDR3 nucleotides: TGTGCCAGCAGCCCTCCCGGGGGGAACAATGAGCAGTTCTTC. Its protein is CASSPPGGNNEQFF.

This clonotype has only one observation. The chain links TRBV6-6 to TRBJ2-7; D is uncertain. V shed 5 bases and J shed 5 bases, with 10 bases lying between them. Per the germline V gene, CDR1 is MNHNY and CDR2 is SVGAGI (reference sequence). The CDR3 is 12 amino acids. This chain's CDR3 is CASSRNRDEQYF. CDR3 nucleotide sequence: TGTGCCAGCAGTAGAAACCGCGACGAGCAGTACTTC.

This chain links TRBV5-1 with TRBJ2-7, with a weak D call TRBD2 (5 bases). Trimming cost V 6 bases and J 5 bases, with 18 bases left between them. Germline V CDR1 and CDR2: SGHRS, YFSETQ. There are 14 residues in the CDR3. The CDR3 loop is CASMDPSGSDEQYF. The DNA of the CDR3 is TGCGCCAGCATGGATCCGTCGGGGTCCGACGAGCAGTACTTC.

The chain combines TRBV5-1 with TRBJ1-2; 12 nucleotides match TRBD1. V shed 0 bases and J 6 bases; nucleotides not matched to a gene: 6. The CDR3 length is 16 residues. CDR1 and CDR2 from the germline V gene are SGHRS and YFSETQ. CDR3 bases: TGCGCCAGCAGCTTGGGGGGACAGGGGGCGAGCCATGGCTACACCTTC. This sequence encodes CASSLGGQGASHGYTF.

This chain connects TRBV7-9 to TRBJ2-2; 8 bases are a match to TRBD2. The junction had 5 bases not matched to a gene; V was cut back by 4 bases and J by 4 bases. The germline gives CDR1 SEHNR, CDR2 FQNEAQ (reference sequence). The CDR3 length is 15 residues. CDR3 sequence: CASSWSGGITGELFF. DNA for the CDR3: TGTGCCAGCAGCTGGAGCGGGGGAATCACCGGGGAGCTGTTTTTT.

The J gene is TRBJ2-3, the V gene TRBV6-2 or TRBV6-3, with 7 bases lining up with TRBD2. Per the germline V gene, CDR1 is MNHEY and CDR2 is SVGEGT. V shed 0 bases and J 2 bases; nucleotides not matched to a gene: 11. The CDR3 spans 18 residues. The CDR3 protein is CASSYSFPPAGATDTQYF. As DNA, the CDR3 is TGTGCCAGCAGTTACTCGTTCCCCCCCGCGGGAGCCACAGATACGCAGTATTTT.

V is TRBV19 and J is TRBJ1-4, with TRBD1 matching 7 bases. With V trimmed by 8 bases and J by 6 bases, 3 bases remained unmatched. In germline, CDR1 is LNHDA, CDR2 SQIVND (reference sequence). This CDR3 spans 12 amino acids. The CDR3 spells CASLGQDEKLFF. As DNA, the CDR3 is TGTGCCAGTTTAGGACAGGATGAAAAACTGTTTTTT.

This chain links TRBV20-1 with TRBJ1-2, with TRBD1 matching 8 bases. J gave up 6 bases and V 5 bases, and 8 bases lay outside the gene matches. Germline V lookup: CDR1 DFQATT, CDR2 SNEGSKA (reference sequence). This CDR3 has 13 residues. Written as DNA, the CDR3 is TGCAGTGCTCCAACGGACAGGGATCATGGCTACACCTTC. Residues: CSAPTDRDHGYTF.

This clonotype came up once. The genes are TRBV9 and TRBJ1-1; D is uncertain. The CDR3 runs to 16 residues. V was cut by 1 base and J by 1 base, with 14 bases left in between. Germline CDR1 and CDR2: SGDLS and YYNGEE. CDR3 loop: CASSVSDKVRNTEAFF. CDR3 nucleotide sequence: TGTGCCAGCAGCGTATCAGACAAGGTCCGGAACACTGAAGCTTTCTTT.

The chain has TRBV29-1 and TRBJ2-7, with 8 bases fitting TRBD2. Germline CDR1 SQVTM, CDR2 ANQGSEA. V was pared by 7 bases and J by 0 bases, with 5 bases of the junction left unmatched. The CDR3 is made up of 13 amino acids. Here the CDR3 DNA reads TGCAGCGCTCGACTAGCGCTCTCCTACGAGCAGTACTTC. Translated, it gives CSARLALSYEQYF.

CDR3 sequence: CASSQGLGETQYF. As DNA, the CDR3 is TGTGCCAGCAGCCAAGGTCTTGGGGAGACCCAGTACTTC. V and J are TRBV14 and TRBJ2-5; D unclear. Germline V CDR1 and CDR2: SGHDN, FVKESK. The CDR3 runs to 13 residues. Trimming stripped 1 base from V and 5 bases from J, with 8 bases between.